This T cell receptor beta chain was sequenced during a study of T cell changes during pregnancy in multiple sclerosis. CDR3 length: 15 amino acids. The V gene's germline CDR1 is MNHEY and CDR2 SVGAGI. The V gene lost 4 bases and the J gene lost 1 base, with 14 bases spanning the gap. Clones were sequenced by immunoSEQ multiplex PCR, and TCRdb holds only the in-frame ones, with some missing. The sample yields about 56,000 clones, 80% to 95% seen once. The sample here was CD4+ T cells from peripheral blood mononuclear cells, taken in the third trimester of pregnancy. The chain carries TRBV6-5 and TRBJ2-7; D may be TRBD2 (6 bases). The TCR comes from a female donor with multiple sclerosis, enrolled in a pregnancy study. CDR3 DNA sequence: TGTGCCAGCAGTTTGACTAGTTGGGGATCCTACGAGCAGTACTTC. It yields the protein CASSLTSWGSYEQYF.